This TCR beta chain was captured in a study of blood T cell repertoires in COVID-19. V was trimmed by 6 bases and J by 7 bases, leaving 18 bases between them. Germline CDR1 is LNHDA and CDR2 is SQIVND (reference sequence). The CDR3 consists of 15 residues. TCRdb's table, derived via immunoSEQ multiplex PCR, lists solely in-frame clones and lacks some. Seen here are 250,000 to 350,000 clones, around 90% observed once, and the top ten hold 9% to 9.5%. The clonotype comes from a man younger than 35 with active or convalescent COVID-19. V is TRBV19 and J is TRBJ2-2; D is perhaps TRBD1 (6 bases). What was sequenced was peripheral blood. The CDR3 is CASRSDNRVGGELFF. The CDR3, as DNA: TGTGCCAGTAGATCCGACAACAGGGTGGGCGGGGAGCTGTTTTTT.